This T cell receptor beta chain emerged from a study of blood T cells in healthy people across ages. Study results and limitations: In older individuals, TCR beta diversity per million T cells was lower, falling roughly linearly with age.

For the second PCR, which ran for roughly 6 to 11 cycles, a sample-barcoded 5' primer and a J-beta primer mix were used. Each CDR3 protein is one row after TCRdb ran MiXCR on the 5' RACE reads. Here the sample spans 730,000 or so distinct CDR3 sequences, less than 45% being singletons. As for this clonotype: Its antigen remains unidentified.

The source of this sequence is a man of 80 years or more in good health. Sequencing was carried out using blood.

The CDR3 sequence: CSARGPGAPEEEQYF. The CDR3 nucleotides read TGCAGTGCTAGAGGCCCAGGGGCTCCCGAGGAGGAGCAGTACTTC. This chain links TRBV20-1 with TRBJ2-5; the D gene is possibly TRBD1 (6 bases). Germline-derived CDR1 and CDR2 are DFQATT and SNEGSKA (reference sequence). V was shortened by 1 base and J by 11 bases, with 23 bases between the two germline ends. The CDR3 contains 15 residues.